Reported below is one TCR beta chain. Its antigen is not identified. These data are taken from a study of PD-L1 blockade in urothelial cancer. Study-level background: In terms of prior chemotherapy, patients had received 0 to 3 regimens. Overall study results and limits: Blood TCR clonality below the median before treatment was a predictor of better survival.

From germline, CDR1 is LNHDA and CDR2 SQIVND (reference sequence). The CDR3 is 13 amino acids. V lost 11 bases to trimming and J lost 4 bases, with 15 bases between them. Urothelial carcinoma in patients was locally advanced or metastatic. Spike-ins of synthetic TCR analog templates went into each PCR. Sequenced by immunoSEQ multiplex PCR; TCRdb stores in-frame clones only, minus some. The repertoire holds fewer than 40,000 clones, with around nine tenths as singletons. The material was PBMCs, obtained around atezolizumab (anti-PD-L1) treatment. The sequence came from a man between 70 and 80 years old with urothelial cancer. The rearrangement links TRBV19 to TRBJ1-5; maybe TRBD1 (6 bases). CDR3 sequence reads: CAGSGTPNQPQHF. CDR3 nucleotides: TGTGCCGGGTCCGGGACACCTAATCAGCCCCAGCATTTT.